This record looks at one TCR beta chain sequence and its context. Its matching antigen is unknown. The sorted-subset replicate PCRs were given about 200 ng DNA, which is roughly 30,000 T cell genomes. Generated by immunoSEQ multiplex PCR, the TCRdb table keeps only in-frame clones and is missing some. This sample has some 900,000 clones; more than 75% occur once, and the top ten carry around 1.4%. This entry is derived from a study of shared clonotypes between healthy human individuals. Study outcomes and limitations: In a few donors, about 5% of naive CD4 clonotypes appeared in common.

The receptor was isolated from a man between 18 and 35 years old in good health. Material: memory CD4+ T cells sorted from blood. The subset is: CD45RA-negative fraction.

The CDR3: CASSGFNEQFF. DNA for the CDR3: TGTGCCAGCAGTGGTTTCAATGAGCAGTTCTTC. The genes are TRBV2 and TRBJ2-1; D gene uncertain. The germline gives CDR1 SNHLY, CDR2 FYNNEI. There are 11 residues in the CDR3. V was clipped by 4 bases and J by 6 bases, with 4 bases between them. Drawing the rest from reference TRBV2 and TRBJ2-1, the complete variable domain is EPEVTQTPSHQVTQMGQEVILRCVPISNHLYFYWYRQILGQKVEFLVSFYNNEISEKSEIFDDQFSVERPDGSNFTLKIRSTKLEDSAMYFCASSGFNEQFFGPGTRLTVL.